This T cell receptor beta chain was identified during a study of beta chain features in type 1 diabetes. Findings and limits, study-wide: The study found that naive, central memory and Treg TCRB repertoires appeared more similar in patients than in healthy donors. Shortening that was moderate but significant affected the TCRB CDR3s of Type 1 diabetes patients in all four CD4+ subsets.

Comment on this clone: As yet, its antigen is unknown.

Since all of the isolated RNA was reverse transcribed, expressed TCRB transcripts were what got sequenced. The read count averaged around 3.5 million across naive, central memory and regulatory T cell samples. Produced via immunoSEQ multiplex PCR; TCRdb's table is partial and in-frame only. The sample carries 640,000 or so clones, about an eighth recorded once. The germline V gene encodes CDR1 SGHTA and CDR2 FQGNSA. The CDR3 spans 19 residues. V gave up 1 base and J gave up 0 bases, with 19 bases separating them. The clonotype comes from a man between 18 and 35 years old with type 1 diabetes. The chain employs TRBV7-2 and TRBJ2-1; no clear D gene. The sample was naive CD4+ T cells from blood. CDR3 loop: CASSLVRNPTSTSYNEQFF. The CDR3 bases are TGTGCCAGCAGCTTAGTGAGGAACCCCACCTCTACCTCCTACAATGAGCAGTTCTTC.